This TCR beta chain was obtained from a study of cytomegalovirus exposure and HLA in healthy donors. Study-level background: Prior work identified around 120 million unique TCR beta sequences in 150 million to 200 million T cells.

Overall study findings and caveats: In an earlier analysis, productive rearrangement rates for most beta V segments clustered near 87% or 30%. Usually a TCR sequence was rare, but some public TCRs were found in many donors. For TCR beta chains, V- and J-gene trimming was later linked to a missense DCLRE1C variant.

Concerning this clone itself: The antigen remains unidentified.

Both 60 Vbeta primers and 13 Jbeta primers went into the PCR. This table comes from immunoSEQ multiplex PCR, and its TCRdb copy is limited to in-frame clones, with some not included. The table records around 140,000 clones, roughly 78% of them present only once. Sample: PBMCs. This clonotype was obtained from a female donor in good health and CMV-seronegative.

CDR3 DNA sequence: TGTGCCAGTAGTGGGGGCAGGAACGGTCAGCCCCAGCATTTT. Its protein is CASSGGRNGQPQHF. The chain employs TRBV19 and TRBJ1-5, with TRBD1 as a possible D gene (6 bases). Germline-derived CDR1 and CDR2 are LNHDA and SQIVND (reference sequence). This CDR3 has 14 amino acids. Trimming cost V 5 bases and J 6 bases, with 14 bases left between them.